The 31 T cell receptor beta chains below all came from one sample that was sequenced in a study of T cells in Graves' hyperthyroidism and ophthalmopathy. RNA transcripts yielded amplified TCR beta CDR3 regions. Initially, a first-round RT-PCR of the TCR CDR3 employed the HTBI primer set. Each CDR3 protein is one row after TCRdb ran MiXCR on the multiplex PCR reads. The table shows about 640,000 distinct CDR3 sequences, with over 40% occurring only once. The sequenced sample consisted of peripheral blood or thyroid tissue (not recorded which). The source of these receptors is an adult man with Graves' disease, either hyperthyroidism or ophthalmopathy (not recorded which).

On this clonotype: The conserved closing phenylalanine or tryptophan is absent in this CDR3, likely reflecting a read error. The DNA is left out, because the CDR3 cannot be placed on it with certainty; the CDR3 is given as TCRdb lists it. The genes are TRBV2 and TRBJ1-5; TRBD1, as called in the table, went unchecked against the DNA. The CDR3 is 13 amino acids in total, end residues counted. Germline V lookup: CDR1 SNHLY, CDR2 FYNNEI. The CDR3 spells CASRQDSNQPQLQ.

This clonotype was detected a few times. This CDR3 is CASSFRTANGYTF. The CDR3 DNA reads as TGTGCCAGCAGTTTTAGGACAGCAAATGGCTACACCTTC. The gene calls are TRBV12-3 or TRBV12-4 and TRBJ1-2; the D gene is possibly TRBD1 (6 bases). This CDR3 has 13 residues. V gave up 3 bases and J gave up 6 bases, with 11 bases separating them.

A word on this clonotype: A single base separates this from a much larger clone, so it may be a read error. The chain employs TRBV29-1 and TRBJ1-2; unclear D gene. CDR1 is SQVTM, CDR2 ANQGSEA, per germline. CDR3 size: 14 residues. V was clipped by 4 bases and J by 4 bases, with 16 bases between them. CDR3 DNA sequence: TGCAGCGTTGGAGCCCCCGGACGGACCTATGGCTACACCTTC. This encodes CSVGAPGRTYGYTF.

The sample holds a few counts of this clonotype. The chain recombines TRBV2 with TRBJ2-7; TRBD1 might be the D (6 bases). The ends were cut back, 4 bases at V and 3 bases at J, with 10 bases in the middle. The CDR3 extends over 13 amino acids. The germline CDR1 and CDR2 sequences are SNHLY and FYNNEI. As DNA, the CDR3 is TGTGCCAGCAGTGGGGGCAGGGGCTACGAGCAGTACTTC. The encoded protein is CASSGGRGYEQYF.

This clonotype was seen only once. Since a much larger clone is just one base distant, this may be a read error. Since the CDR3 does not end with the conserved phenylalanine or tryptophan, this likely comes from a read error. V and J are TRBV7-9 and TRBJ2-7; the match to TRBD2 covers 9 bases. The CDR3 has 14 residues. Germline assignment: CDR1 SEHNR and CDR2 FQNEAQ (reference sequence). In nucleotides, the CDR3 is TGTGCCAGTAGCTTAGCGGGAGCGGTCCCCGAGCAGTACTCC. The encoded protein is CASSLAGAVPEQYS.

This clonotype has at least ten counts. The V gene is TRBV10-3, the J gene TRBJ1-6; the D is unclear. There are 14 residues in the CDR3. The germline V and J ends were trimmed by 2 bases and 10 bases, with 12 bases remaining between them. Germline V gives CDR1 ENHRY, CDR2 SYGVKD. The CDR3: CAISEEGLLSPLHF. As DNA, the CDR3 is TGTGCCATCAGTGAGGAGGGTCTACTATCACCCCTCCACTTT.

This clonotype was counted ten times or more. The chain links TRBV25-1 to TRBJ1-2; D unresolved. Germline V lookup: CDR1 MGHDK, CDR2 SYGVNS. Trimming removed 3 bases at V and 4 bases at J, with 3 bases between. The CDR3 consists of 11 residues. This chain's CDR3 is CASSDIYGYTF. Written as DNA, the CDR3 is TGTGCCAGCAGTGATATCTATGGCTACACCTTC.

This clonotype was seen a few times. The CDR3 DNA reads as TGTGCCAGCAGCGTAGTGGGACAGCCAGGAAACACCATATATTTT. This gives the protein CASSVVGQPGNTIYF. J is TRBJ1-3 and V is TRBV9; 7 bases match TRBD1. Trimming at V came to 0 bases and at J to 4 bases, leaving 4 bases not matched to a gene. This CDR3 is built from 15 residues. The germline CDR1 and CDR2 sequences are SGDLS and YYNGEE.

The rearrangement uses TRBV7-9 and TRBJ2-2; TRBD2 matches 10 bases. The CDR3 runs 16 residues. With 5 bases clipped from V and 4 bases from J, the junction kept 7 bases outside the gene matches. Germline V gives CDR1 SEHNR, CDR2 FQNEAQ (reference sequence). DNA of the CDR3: TGTGCCAGCAGCCGTACCGGGACTAGCGTCACCGGGGAGCTGTTTTTT. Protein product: CASSRTGTSVTGELFF.

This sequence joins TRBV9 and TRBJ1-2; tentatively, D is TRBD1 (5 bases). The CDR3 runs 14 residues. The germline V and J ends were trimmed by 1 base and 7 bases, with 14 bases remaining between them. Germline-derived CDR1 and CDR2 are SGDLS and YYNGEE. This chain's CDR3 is CASSVMPGIGGYTF. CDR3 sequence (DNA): TGTGCCAGCAGCGTAATGCCAGGGATTGGTGGCTACACCTTC.

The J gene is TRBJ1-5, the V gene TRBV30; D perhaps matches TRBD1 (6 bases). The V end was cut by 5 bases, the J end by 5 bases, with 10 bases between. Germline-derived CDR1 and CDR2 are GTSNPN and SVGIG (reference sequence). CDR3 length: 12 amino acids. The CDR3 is CAWGQWDQPQHF. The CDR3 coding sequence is TGTGCCTGGGGACAGTGGGATCAGCCCCAGCATTTT. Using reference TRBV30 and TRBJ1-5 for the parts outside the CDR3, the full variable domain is SQTIHQWPATLVQPVGSPLSLECTVEGTSNPNLYWYRQAAGRGLQLLFYSVGIGQISSEVPQNLSASRPQDRQFILSSKKLLLSDSGFYLCAWGQWDQPQHFGDGTRLSIL.

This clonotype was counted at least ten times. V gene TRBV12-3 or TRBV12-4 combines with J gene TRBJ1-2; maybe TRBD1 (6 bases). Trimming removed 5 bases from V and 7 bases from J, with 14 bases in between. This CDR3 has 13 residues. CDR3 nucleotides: TGTGCCAGCAGTCTACAGACAGGTCTTGGCTACACCTTC. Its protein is CASSLQTGLGYTF.

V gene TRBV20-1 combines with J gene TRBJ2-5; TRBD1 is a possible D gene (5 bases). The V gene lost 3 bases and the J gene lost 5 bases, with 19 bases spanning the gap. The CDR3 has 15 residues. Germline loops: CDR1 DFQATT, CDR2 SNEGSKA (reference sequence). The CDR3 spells CSARGLYGDDETQYF. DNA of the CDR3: TGCAGTGCTAGGGGGCTTTATGGGGATGATGAGACCCAGTACTTC.

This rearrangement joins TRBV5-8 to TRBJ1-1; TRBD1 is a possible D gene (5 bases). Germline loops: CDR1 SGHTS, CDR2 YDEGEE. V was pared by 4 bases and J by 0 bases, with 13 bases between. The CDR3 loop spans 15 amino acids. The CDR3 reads CASSQGVSMNTEAFF. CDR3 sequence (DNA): TGTGCCAGCAGCCAGGGTGTGAGTATGAACACTGAAGCTTTCTTT.

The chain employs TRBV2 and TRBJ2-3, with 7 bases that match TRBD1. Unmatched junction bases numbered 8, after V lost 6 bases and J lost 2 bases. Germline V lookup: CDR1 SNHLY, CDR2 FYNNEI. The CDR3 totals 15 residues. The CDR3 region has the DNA TGTGCCAGCAGCGGATGGGACAGCCCCACAGATACGCAGTATTTT. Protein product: CASSGWDSPTDTQYF.

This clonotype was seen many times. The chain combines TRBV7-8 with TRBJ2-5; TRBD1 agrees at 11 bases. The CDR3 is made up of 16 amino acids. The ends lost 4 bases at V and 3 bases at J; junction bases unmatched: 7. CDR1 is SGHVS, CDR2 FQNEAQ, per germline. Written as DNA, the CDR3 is TGTGCCAGCAGCTCGACCCGGACAGGGGGCGAAGAGACCCAGTACTTC. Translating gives CASSSTRTGGEETQYF.

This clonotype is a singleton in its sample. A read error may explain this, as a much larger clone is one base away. The CDR3 bases are TGCAGTGCTGGAGTACGGAGGCAAGAGACCCAGTACTTC. Encoded protein: CSAGVRRQETQYF. The J gene is TRBJ2-5, the V gene TRBV20-1, with D tentatively TRBD2 (5 bases). Germline V CDR1 and CDR2: DFQATT, SNEGSKA (reference sequence). The CDR3 loop spans 13 amino acids. Trimming took off 5 bases at V and 2 bases at J, with 12 bases between the two ends.

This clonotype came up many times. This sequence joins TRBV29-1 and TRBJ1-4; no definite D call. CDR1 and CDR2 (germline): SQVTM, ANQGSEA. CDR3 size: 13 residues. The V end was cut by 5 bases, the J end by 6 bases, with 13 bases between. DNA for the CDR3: TGCAGCGTTTTGAATAGGGTGGATGAAAAACTGTTTTTT. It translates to CSVLNRVDEKLFF.

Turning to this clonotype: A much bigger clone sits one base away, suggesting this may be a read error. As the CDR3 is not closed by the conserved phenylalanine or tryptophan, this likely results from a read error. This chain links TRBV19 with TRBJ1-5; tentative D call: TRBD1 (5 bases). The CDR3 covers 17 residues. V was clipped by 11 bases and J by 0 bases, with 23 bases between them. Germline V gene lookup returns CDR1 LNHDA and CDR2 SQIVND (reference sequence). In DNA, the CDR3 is TGTGCCTGGTCCCTGTCCATCTCCGGGACTAGCAATCAGCCCCAGCATTCT. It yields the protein CAWSLSISGTSNQPQHS.

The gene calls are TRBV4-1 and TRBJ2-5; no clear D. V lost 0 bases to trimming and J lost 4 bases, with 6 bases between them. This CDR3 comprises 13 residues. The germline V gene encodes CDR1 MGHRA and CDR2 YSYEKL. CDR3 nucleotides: TGCGCCAGCAGCCAAGACGACTTAGAGACCCAGTACTTC. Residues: CASSQDDLETQYF.

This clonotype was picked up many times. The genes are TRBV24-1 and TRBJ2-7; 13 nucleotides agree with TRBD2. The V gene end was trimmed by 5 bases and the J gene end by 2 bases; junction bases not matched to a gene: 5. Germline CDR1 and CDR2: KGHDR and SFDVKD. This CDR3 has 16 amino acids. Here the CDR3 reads CATSGTTSGRTYEQYF. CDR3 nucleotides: TGTGCCACCAGTGGCACGACTAGCGGGAGGACCTACGAGCAGTACTTC.

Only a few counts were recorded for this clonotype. In DNA form, the CDR3 reads TGCAGCGCCTCGCCGCCCCGGGGGCAGAGCTATGGCTACACCTTC. It specifies CSASPPRGQSYGYTF. The chain couples TRBV29-1 to TRBJ1-2; D is possibly TRBD1 (6 bases). This CDR3 has 15 amino acids. CDR1 is SQVTM and CDR2 is ANQGSEA in the germline V gene. The V end lost 7 bases, the J end lost 4 bases, and 22 bases lay between the germline ends. Using reference TRBV29-1 and TRBJ1-2 for the parts outside the CDR3, the full variable domain is SAVISQKPSRDICQRGTSLTIQCQVDSQVTMMFWYRQQPGQSLTLIATANQGSEATYESGFVIDKFPISRPNLTFSTLTVSNMSPEDSSIYLCSASPPRGQSYGYTFGSGTRLTVV.

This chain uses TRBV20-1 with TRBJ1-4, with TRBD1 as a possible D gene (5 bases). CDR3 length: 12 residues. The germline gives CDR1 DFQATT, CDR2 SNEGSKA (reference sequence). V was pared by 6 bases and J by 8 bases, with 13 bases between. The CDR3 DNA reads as TGCAGTGCCGCGGGAGGGGAGGAAAAACTGTTTTTT. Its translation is CSAAGGEEKLFF.

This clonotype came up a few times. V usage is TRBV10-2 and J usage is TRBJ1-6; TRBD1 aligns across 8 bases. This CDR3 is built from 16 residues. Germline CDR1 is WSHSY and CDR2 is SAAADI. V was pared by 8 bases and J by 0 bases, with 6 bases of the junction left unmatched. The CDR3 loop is CASGGQGISYNSPLHF. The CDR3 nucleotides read TGCGCCAGCGGAGGACAGGGCATCTCCTATAATTCACCCCTCCACTTT.

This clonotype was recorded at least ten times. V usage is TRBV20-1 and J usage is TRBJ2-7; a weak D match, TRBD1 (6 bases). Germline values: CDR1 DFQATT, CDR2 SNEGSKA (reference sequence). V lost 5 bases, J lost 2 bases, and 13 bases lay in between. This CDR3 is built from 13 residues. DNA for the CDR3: TGCAGTGCTGTCGGGACACCAGCCTACGAGCAGTACTTC. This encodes CSAVGTPAYEQYF.

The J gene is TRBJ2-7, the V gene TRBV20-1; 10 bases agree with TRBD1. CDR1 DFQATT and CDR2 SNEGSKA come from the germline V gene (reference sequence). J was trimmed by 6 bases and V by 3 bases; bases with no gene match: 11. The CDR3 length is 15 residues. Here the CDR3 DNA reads TGCAGTGCTAGGTTGCCGGGACAGGGGCATCTCGAGCAGTACTTC. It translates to CSARLPGQGHLEQYF.

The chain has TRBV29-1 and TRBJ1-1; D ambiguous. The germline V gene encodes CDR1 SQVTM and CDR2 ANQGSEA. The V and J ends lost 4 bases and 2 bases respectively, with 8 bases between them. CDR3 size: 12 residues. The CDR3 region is CSVVDLNTEAFF. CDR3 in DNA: TGCAGCGTTGTGGACCTAAACACTGAAGCTTTCTTT.

In nucleotides, the CDR3 is TGTGCCACCAGTGAATCAAGCCGATATGGCTACACCTTC. Amino acids: CATSESSRYGYTF. The gene calls are TRBV24-1 and TRBJ1-2, with unresolved D. V was shortened by 4 bases and J by 5 bases, with 10 bases between the two germline ends. The CDR3 covers 13 residues. The V gene's germline CDR1 is KGHDR and CDR2 SFDVKD.

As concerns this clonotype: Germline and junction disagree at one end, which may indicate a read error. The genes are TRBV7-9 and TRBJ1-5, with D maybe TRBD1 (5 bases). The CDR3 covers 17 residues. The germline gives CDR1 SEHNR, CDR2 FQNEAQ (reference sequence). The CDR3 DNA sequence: TGTGCCGGCAGCTTAGCCACCGGGACGAGGAGCAATCAGCCCCAGCATTTT. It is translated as CAGSLATGTRSNQPQHF.

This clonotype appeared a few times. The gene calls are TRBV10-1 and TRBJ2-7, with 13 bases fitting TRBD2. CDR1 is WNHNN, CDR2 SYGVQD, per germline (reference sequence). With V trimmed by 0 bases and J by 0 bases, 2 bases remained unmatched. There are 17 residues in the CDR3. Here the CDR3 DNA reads TGCGCCAGCAGTGAGTCCGGGACTAGCGGGGACTCCTACGAGCAGTACTTC. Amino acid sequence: CASSESGTSGDSYEQYF.

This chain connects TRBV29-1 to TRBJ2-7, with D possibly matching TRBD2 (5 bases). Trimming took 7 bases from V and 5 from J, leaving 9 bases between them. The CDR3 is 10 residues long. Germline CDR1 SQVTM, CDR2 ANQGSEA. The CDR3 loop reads CSAEGDEQYF. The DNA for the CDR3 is TGCAGCGCTGAGGGCGACGAGCAGTACTTC.